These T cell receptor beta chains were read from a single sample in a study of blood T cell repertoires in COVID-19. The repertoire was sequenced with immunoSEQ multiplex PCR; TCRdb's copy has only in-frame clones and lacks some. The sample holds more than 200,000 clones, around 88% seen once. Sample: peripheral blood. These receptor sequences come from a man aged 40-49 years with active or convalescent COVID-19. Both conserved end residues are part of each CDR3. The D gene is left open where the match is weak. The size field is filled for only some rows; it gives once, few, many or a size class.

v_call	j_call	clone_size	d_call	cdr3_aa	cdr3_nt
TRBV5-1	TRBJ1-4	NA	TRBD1	CASSYSLGQGAATNEKLFF	TGCGCCAGCAGCTACTCATTGGGACAGGGGGCAGCGACTAATGAAAAACTGTTTTTT
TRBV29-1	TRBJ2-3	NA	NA	CSVGGQGGTDTQYF	TGCAGCGTTGGGGGGCAGGGAGGGACAGATACGCAGTATTTT
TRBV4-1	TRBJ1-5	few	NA	CASSQVRQGGQPQHF	TGCGCCAGCAGCCAAGTGAGGCAGGGTGGTCAGCCCCAGCATTTT
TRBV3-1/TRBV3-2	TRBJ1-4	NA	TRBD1	CASSHWTGGDEKLFF	TGTGCCAGCAGCCACTGGACAGGAGGTGATGAAAAACTGTTTTTT
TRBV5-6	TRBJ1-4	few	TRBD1	CASSSGGFTNEKLFF	TGTGCCAGCAGCTCAGGGGGCTTCACTAATGAAAAACTGTTTTTT
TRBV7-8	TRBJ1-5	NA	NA	CASSPRLGWGRDQPQHF	TGTGCCAGCAGCCCCCGCCTGGGGTGGGGCCGTGATCAGCCCCAGCATTTT
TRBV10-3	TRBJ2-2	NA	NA	CAISQTQGVTGELFF	TGTGCCATCAGTCAGACACAGGGTGTCACCGGGGAGCTGTTTTTT
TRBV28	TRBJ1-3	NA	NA	CASSSLLSSGNTIYF	TGTGCCAGCAGTTCCCTTCTCAGCTCTGGAAACACCATATATTTT
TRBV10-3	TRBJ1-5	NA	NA	CAISERMGGSNQPQHF	TGTGCCATCAGTGAGCGAATGGGGGGATCCAATCAGCCCCAGCATTTT
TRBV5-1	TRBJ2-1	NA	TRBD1	CASSLEQGAYNEQFF	TGCGCCAGCAGCTTGGAACAGGGGGCCTACAATGAGCAGTTCTTC
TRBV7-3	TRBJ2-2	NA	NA	CASSSNTGELFF	TGTGCCAGCAGCTCTAACACCGGGGAGCTGTTTTTT
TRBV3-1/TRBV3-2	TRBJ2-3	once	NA	CATNDAANTQYF	TGTGCCACCAATGACGCGGCCAATACGCAGTATTTT
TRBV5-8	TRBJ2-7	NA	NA	CASSSGTLSYEQYF	TGTGCCAGCAGTTCCGGGACATTATCCTACGAGCAGTACTTC
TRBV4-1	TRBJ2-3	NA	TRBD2	CASSQDPPSSGGGTDTQYF	TGCGCCAGCAGCCAAGATCCGCCGTCTAGCGGGGGGGGCACAGATACGCAGTATTTT
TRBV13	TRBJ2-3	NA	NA	CASSPTARTDTQYF	TGTGCCAGCAGTCCGACAGCGAGGACAGATACGCAGTATTTT
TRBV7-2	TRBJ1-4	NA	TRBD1	CASSRTGGNEKLFF	TGTGCCAGCAGCCGGACAGGGGGTAATGAAAAACTGTTTTTT
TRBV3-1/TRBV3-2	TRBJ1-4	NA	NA	CASSDRFNEKLFF	TGTGCCAGCTCGGACAGATTTAATGAAAAACTGTTTTTT
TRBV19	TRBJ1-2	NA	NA	CASSIVNGGGYTF	TGTGCCAGTAGTATAGTTAATGGAGGCGGCTACACCTTC
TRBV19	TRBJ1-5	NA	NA	CASSKTGPAVESNQPQHF	TGTGCCAGTAGTAAGACAGGCCCCGCGGTTGAAAGCAATCAGCCCCAGCATTTT
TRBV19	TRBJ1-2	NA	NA	CASERRGGLHGYTF	TGTGCCAGTGAAAGGAGGGGTGGATTGCATGGCTACACCTTC
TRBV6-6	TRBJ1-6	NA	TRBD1	CASRPRTGSSSPLHF	TGTGCCAGCAGACCCAGGACAGGGAGCAGTTCACCCCTCCACTTT
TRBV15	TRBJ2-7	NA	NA	CATSRDPGSAYEQYF	TGTGCCACCAGCAGAGATCCCGGCAGCGCCTACGAGCAGTACTTC
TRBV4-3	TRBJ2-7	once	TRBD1	CASSQDRGQGLYEQYF	TGCGCCAGCAGCCAAGATCGGGGACAGGGCCTCTACGAGCAGTACTTC
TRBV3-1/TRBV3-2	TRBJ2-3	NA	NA	CASSHFTDTQYF	TGTGCCAGCAGCCACTTCACAGATACGCAGTATTTT
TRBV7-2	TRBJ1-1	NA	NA	CASSLDSLGGTEAFF	TGTGCCAGCAGCTTAGATAGCTTGGGGGGCACTGAAGCTTTCTTT
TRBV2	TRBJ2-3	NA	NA	CASRAAVDTDTQYF	TGTGCCAGCAGGGCGGCGGTGGACACAGATACGCAGTATTTT
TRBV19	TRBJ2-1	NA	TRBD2	CASNTPGTSGLSYNEQFF	TGTGCCAGTAACACACCCGGGACTAGCGGGCTTTCCTACAATGAGCAGTTCTTC
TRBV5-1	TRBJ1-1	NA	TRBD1	CASNNRDRDSRAFF	TGCGCCAGCAATAACCGGGACAGGGATAGCAGGGCTTTCTTT
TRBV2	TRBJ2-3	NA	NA	CASTRSDFSTDTQYF	TGTGCCAGCACTCGATCGGACTTCAGCACAGATACGCAGTATTTT
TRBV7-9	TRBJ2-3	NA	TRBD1	CASSLGDRDPPSTDTQYF	TGTGCCAGCAGCTTAGGGGACAGGGACCCCCCAAGCACAGATACGCAGTATTTT
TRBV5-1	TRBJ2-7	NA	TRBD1	CASSPGTGAYEQYF	TGCGCCAGCAGCCCCGGGACAGGCGCCTACGAGCAGTACTTC
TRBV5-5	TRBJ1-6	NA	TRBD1	CASSFSPPAGQGAQNSPLHF	TGTGCCAGCAGCTTCTCCCCCCCGGCCGGACAGGGGGCCCAAAATTCACCCCTCCACTTT
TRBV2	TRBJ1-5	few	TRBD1	CASGAQGAGQPQHF	TGTGCCAGCGGGGCACAGGGGGCGGGTCAGCCCCAGCATTTT
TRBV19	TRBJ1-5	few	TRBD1	CASSQQGASQPQHF	TGTGCCAGTAGTCAGCAGGGGGCGAGTCAGCCCCAGCATTTT
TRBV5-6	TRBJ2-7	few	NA	CASSLLGQGTYEQYF	TGTGCCAGCAGCTTACTGGGACAAGGGACCTACGAGCAGTACTTC
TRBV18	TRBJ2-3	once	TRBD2	CASSPTSGEITQYF	TGTGCCAGCTCACCGACTAGCGGAGAAATAACGCAGTATTTT
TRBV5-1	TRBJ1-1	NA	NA	CASSSADRNTEAFF	TGCGCCAGCAGCTCGGCGGACAGGAACACTGAAGCTTTCTTT
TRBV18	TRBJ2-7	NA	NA	CASSPGQGREQYF	TGTGCCAGCTCACCGGGTCAGGGGCGCGAGCAGTACTTC
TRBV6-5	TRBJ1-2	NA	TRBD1	CASTRDWTGNYGYTF	TGTGCCAGCACCCGCGATTGGACAGGAAACTATGGCTACACCTTC
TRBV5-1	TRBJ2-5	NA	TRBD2	CASSLDGRVGETQYF	TGCGCCAGCAGCTTGGACGGGAGGGTGGGGGAGACCCAGTACTTC
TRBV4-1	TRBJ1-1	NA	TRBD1	CASSQDRGTSKAFF	TGCGCCAGCAGCCAAGACAGGGGGACCTCCAAAGCTTTCTTT
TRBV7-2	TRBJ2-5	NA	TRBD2	CASSPSGGYQETQYF	TGTGCCAGCAGCCCTAGCGGGGGGTACCAAGAGACCCAGTACTTC